The 31 T cell receptor beta chains in this list originate from one sample, sequenced in a study of cytomegalovirus exposure and HLA in healthy donors. Primers for the PCR totalled 60 Vbeta and 13 Jbeta. The protocol was immunoSEQ multiplex PCR, while the TCRdb copy is restricted to in-frame clones and leaves out a portion. The sample records some 170,000 clones, about 80% being singletons. Sequencing was performed on PBMCs. The receptors were gathered from a woman in her twenties or thirties in good health and CMV-seronegative.

J is TRBJ1-2 and V is TRBV7-3; 8 bases line up with TRBD1. Trimming cost V 0 bases and J 4 bases; bases outside gene matches: 4. This CDR3 comprises 15 residues. Looked up from germline, CDR1 is SGHTA and CDR2 is FQGTGA. The CDR3 here is CASSLTGQGGYGYTF. The CDR3 nucleotides are TGTGCCAGCAGCTTAACCGGACAGGGCGGCTATGGCTACACCTTC.

The genes are TRBV28 and TRBJ2-1; TRBD2 is a possible D gene (5 bases). The germline V gene encodes CDR1 MDHEN and CDR2 SYDVKM. The V gene lost 5 bases and the J gene lost 4 bases, with 15 bases spanning the gap. The CDR3 is 15 amino acids. CDR3 nucleotides: TGTGCCAGCAGTCCTGGCGGGTCTAAGTACAATGAGCAGTTCTTC. It translates to CASSPGGSKYNEQFF.

This chain's CDR3 is CASSFQDRPHELAFF. For the CDR3, the DNA is TGTGCCAGCAGTTTCCAGGACAGGCCTCACGAGTTGGCTTTCTTT. The chain uses TRBV28 and TRBJ1-1; TRBD1 agrees at 7 bases. From germline, CDR1 is MDHEN and CDR2 SYDVKM. This CDR3 contains 15 residues. V was pared by 3 bases and J by 11 bases, with 15 bases of the junction left unmatched.

This chain uses TRBV6-5 with TRBJ2-7; D uncertain. The V gene's germline CDR1 is MNHEY and CDR2 SVGAGI. There are 13 residues in the CDR3. V lost 2 bases and J lost 3, with 8 bases in between. CDR3 sequence: CASSYAANYEQYF. DNA for the CDR3: TGTGCCAGCAGTTACGCGGCCAACTACGAGCAGTACTTC.

This rearrangement joins TRBV7-2 to TRBJ2-7; 7 bases are a match to TRBD1. V was pared by 0 bases and J by 5 bases, with 7 bases of the junction left unmatched. Per germline, CDR1 SGHTA and CDR2 FQGNSA. CDR3 size: 15 residues. The chain's CDR3 is CASSLATGYENEQYF. CDR3 sequence (DNA): TGTGCCAGCAGCTTAGCGACAGGGTACGAGAACGAGCAGTACTTC.

The chain employs TRBV28 and TRBJ1-2; D gene ambiguous. This CDR3 is 12 amino acids long. V lost 6 bases, J lost 8 bases, and 13 bases lay in between. Germline V CDR1 and CDR2: MDHEN, SYDVKM. The DNA of the CDR3 is TGTGCCAGCAGCCTTGGGCGGGGAGGCTACACCTTC. Encoded protein: CASSLGRGGYTF.

Details on this clone: At one boundary the junction diverges from the germline segment, which might be a read error. V is TRBV7-9 and J is TRBJ1-4; 7 positions agree with TRBD1. This CDR3 spans 14 amino acids. Germline assignment: CDR1 SEHNR and CDR2 FQNEAQ (reference sequence). As DNA, the CDR3 is TGTTCCAGCAGCCGGGGACAGACTAATGAAAAACTGTTTTTT. Translated: CSSSRGQTNEKLFF. Variable domain in full (rest from reference TRBV7-9 and TRBJ1-4): DTGVSQNPRHKITKRGQNVTFRCDPISEHNRLYWYRQTLGQGPEFLTYFQNEAQLEKSRLLSDRFSAERPKGSFSTLEIQRTEQGDSAMYLCSSSRGQTNEKLFFGSGTQLSVL.

The CDR3 sequence is CASRGLAGPYNEQFF. The CDR3 DNA sequence: TGTGCCAGCAGAGGACTAGCGGGACCGTACAATGAGCAGTTCTTC. The chain employs TRBV27 and TRBJ2-1; 12 nucleotides match TRBD2. After removal of 6 bases from V and 4 bases from J, the junction contained 4 bases not matched to a gene. Germline lookup yields CDR1 MNHEY and CDR2 SMNVEV (reference sequence). The CDR3 is 15 residues long.

The rearrangement uses TRBV19 and TRBJ1-4; D call uncertain. The CDR3 has 14 amino acids. Per the germline V gene, CDR1 is LNHDA and CDR2 is SQIVND (reference sequence). The V and J ends lost 3 bases and 7 bases respectively, with 12 bases between them. Here the CDR3 DNA reads TGTGCCAGTAGTATGGCTCCTCAGCGTGAAAAACTGTTTTTT. Protein product: CASSMAPQREKLFF.

The chain carries TRBV27 and TRBJ1-1; a possible D gene is TRBD1 (5 bases). The V gene lost 3 bases and the J gene lost 3 bases, with 14 bases spanning the gap. The CDR3 extends over 15 amino acids. Germline CDR1 reads MNHEY; CDR2 reads SMNVEV (reference sequence). CDR3: CASSFNWQGDTEAFF. Here the CDR3 DNA reads TGTGCCAGCAGTTTTAATTGGCAGGGCGACACTGAAGCTTTCTTT.

The V gene is TRBV7-9, the J gene TRBJ2-3; D is possibly TRBD2 (7 bases). CDR1 and CDR2 from the germline V gene are SEHNR and FQNEAQ (reference sequence). The CDR3 consists of 15 residues. Trimming cost V 0 bases and J 10 bases, with 17 bases left between them. The CDR3 here is CASSLAGGADLAQYF. The DNA of the CDR3 is TGTGCCAGCAGCTTAGCGGGGGGGGCCGACCTGGCGCAGTATTTT.

The chain recombines TRBV7-3 with TRBJ1-1; D unclear. The CDR3 consists of 13 residues. V lost 6 bases to trimming and J lost 2 bases, with 10 bases between them. Looked up from germline, CDR1 is SGHTA and CDR2 is FQGTGA. CDR3 bases: TGTGCCAGCAGATCAACTGTCAACACTGAAGCTTTCTTT. Encoded protein: CASRSTVNTEAFF.

This chain links TRBV29-1 with TRBJ2-1; D might be TRBD1 (6 bases). CDR1 and CDR2 from the germline V gene are SQVTM and ANQGSEA. The CDR3 sequence is 14 residues long. Trimming stripped 6 bases from V and 4 bases from J, with 16 bases between. The CDR3 protein is CSVTGQIIYNEQFF. The CDR3 DNA reads as TGCAGCGTCACCGGACAGATCATTTACAATGAGCAGTTCTTC.

The V gene is TRBV27, the J gene TRBJ1-4; maybe TRBD1 (5 bases). V gave up 4 bases and J gave up 6 bases, with 12 bases separating them. The germline gives CDR1 MNHEY, CDR2 SMNVEV (reference sequence). CDR3 size: 14 residues. Here the CDR3 reads CASSWGGFDEKLFF. In DNA, the CDR3 is TGTGCCAGCAGTTGGGGGGGTTTCGATGAAAAACTGTTTTTT.

The rearrangement uses TRBV27 and TRBJ2-3; 10 bases agree with TRBD2. J lost 2 bases, V lost 0 bases, and 8 bases had no gene match. CDR3 length: 18 amino acids. The germline CDR1 and CDR2 sequences are MNHEY and SMNVEV (reference sequence). DNA of the CDR3: TGTGCCAGCAGTTTATCGAACGCGCTAGCGGGAGCCACAGATACGCAGTATTTT. Translation: CASSLSNALAGATDTQYF.

The chain uses TRBV30 and TRBJ2-4; the match to TRBD1 covers 7 bases. The junction had 11 bases not matched to a gene; V was cut back by 3 bases and J by 6 bases. The CDR3 length is 15 residues. Looked up from germline, CDR1 is GTSNPN and CDR2 is SVGIG (reference sequence). The CDR3 DNA sequence: TGTGCCTGGAGCCGTGACAGGGCGATTGGAAACATTCAGTACTTC. Its protein is CAWSRDRAIGNIQYF.

The rearrangement uses TRBV5-1 and TRBJ2-3; 11 bases are a match to TRBD2. The germline gives CDR1 SGHRS, CDR2 YFSETQ. The CDR3 contains 19 residues. The ends lost 0 bases at V and 0 bases at J; junction bases unmatched: 9. DNA for the CDR3: TGCGCCAGCAGCTTGGTACCGGGACTAGCGGCCACTAGCACAGATACGCAGTATTTT. This translates into CASSLVPGLAATSTDTQYF.

The V and J genes are TRBV9 and TRBJ2-1; 12 bases are a match to TRBD2. The germline gives CDR1 SGDLS, CDR2 YYNGEE. The CDR3 covers 15 residues. Germline trimming cut 5 bases from V and 10 bases from J; bases unmatched to any gene: 10. In DNA, the CDR3 is TGTGCCAGCAGTGGACTAGCGGGGAGCACAGGCGAGCAGTTCTTC. Translated: CASSGLAGSTGEQFF. Full variable domain (outside the CDR3, taken from reference TRBV9 and TRBJ2-1): DSGVTQTPKHLITATGQRVTLRCSPRSGDLSVYWYQQSLDQGLQFLIQYYNGEERAKGNILERFSAQQFPDLHSELNLSSLELGDSALYFCASSGLAGSTGEQFFGPGTRLTVL.

The genes are TRBV28 and TRBJ1-4; no clear D gene. This CDR3 is built from 11 residues. Trimming took 6 bases from V and 15 from J, leaving 14 bases between them. From germline, CDR1 is MDHEN and CDR2 SYDVKM. DNA of the CDR3: TGTGCCAGCAGGGAAGTCAGGAAGATGTTTTTT. Amino acids: CASREVRKMFF.

The chain uses TRBV4-1 and TRBJ1-5; D is perhaps TRBD1 (5 bases). The ends were cut back, 1 base at V and 7 bases at J, with 14 bases in the middle. This CDR3 region has 15 residues. Germline CDR1 reads MGHRA; CDR2 reads YSYEKL. In nucleotides, the CDR3 is TGCGCCAGCAGCCAAGGAACAGGAGTTGACCAGCCCCAGCATTTT. Its protein product is CASSQGTGVDQPQHF.

Comment on this clone: Sequence at one end of the junction differs from germline and may be a read error. The chain has TRBV5-1 and TRBJ2-6; 14 bases agree with TRBD2. The CDR3 has 18 amino acids. CDR1 SGHRS and CDR2 YFSETQ come from the germline V gene. The CDR3 sequence is CASSVGLAGGTGANGLTF. The CDR3, as DNA: TGCGCCAGCAGCGTCGGACTAGCGGGAGGAACGGGGGCCAACGGCCTGACTTTC.

The chain recombines TRBV7-6 with TRBJ1-4; 11 positions agree with TRBD1. V gave up 3 bases and J gave up 8 bases; unmatched junction bases: 5. Germline lookup yields CDR1 SGHVS and CDR2 FNYEAQ. The CDR3 runs 15 residues. As DNA, the CDR3 is TGTGCCAGCAGCTTCGGACAGGGGGCAAGGGAAAAACTGTTTTTT. It codes for CASSFGQGAREKLFF. The entire variable domain, with the rest obtained from reference TRBV7-6 and TRBJ1-4, is as follows: GAGVSQSPRYKVTKRGQDVALRCDPISGHVSLYWYRQALGQGPEFLTYFNYEAQQDKSGLPNDRFSAERPEGSISTLTIQRTEQRDSAMYRCASSFGQGAREKLFFGSGTQLSVL.

This chain uses TRBV7-2 with TRBJ2-7; 11 bases are a match to TRBD1. V trimming: 6 bases; J trimming: 0 bases; junction bases outside the gene matches: 13. CDR1 and CDR2 (germline): SGHTA, FQGNSA. There are 18 residues in the CDR3. In DNA form, the CDR3 reads TGTGCCAGCAGTCCAGCGGACAGGGGGCTCCTCCCCTCCTACGAGCAGTACTTC. Protein sequence: CASSPADRGLLPSYEQYF.

The chain is built from TRBV10-1 and TRBJ1-6, with D uncertain. CDR3 size: 13 residues. Trimming cost V 5 bases and J 7 bases, with 9 bases left between them. Germline loops: CDR1 WNHNN, CDR2 SYGVQD (reference sequence). The CDR3 bases are TGCGCCAGCAGTCCCGGGTCCAATTCACCCCTCCACTTT. Protein sequence: CASSPGSNSPLHF.

The chain carries TRBV19 and TRBJ2-3; 8 nucleotides align to TRBD2. The CDR3 runs 14 residues. J lost 2 bases, V lost 9 bases, and 7 bases had no gene match. Looked up from germline, CDR1 is LNHDA and CDR2 is SQIVND (reference sequence). This CDR3 is CASAHGGATDTQYF. DNA for the CDR3: TGTGCCAGCGCCCACGGGGGGGCCACAGATACGCAGTATTTT.

In nucleotides, the CDR3 is TGTGCCAGCAGCAGCGGGACCGACTCTAGTTCACCCCTCCACTTT. This gives the protein CASSSGTDSSSPLHF. V gene TRBV6-1 combines with J gene TRBJ1-6; perhaps TRBD1 as D (5 bases). The ends were cut back, 6 bases at V and 9 bases at J, with 18 bases in the middle. The germline CDR1 and CDR2 sequences are MNHNS and SASEGT. The CDR3 totals 15 residues.

The chain is built from TRBV5-1 and TRBJ1-5, with a possible D match to TRBD1 (5 bases). CDR3 size: 15 residues. Per germline, CDR1 SGHRS and CDR2 YFSETQ. V lost 0 bases and J lost 0, with 7 bases in between. CDR3: CASSLGQHSNQPQHF. The CDR3 coding sequence is TGCGCCAGCAGCTTGGGACAGCATAGCAATCAGCCCCAGCATTTT.

Note on this clone: One end of the junction varies from germline; a read error may be responsible. The rearrangement links TRBV5-8 to TRBJ1-2; 7 nucleotides align to TRBD1. This CDR3 comprises 12 residues. Germline CDR1 is SGHTS and CDR2 is YDEGEE. For the CDR3, the DNA is TGTGCCAGCAGTTTGGGGACAGCCGGCTACACCTTC. Amino acid sequence: CASSLGTAGYTF.

The V call is TRBV5-1, the J call TRBJ2-1; D uncertain. The CDR3 is 15 amino acids. Germline CDR1 and CDR2: SGHRS and YFSETQ. The V and J ends lost 0 bases and 2 bases respectively, with 9 bases between them. CDR3 in DNA: TGCGCCAGCAGCTTGGAAGGTAGCCCCTACAATGAGCAGTTCTTC. Encoded protein: CASSLEGSPYNEQFF.

V usage is TRBV25-1 and J usage is TRBJ2-3; 8 positions agree with TRBD1. CDR1 and CDR2 from the germline V gene are MGHDK and SYGVNS. The V segment lost 1 base and the J segment 6 bases; nucleotides outside the gene matches: 9. This CDR3 has 16 amino acids. The DNA of the CDR3 is TGTGCCAGCAGTGAATCCGGAGGGACAGGTGGGGATACGCAGTATTTT. This translates into CASSESGGTGGDTQYF.

The rearrangement links TRBV11-2 to TRBJ2-7; D ambiguous. The CDR3 spans 13 residues. V lost 1 base and J lost 5, with 9 bases in between. Germline-derived CDR1 and CDR2 are SGHAT and FQNNGV. CDR3 nucleotide sequence: TGTGCCAGCAGCTTAGCCCGTCGGGACGAGCAGTACTTC. This gives the protein CASSLARRDEQYF.